What follows are 8 T cell receptor beta chains derived from one specimen sequenced in a study of T cell changes during pregnancy in multiple sclerosis. The method was immunoSEQ multiplex PCR; TCRdb's version includes in-frame clones alone and lacks a portion of them. The sample lists about 47,000 clones; over 90% were seen once. The sample here was peripheral blood, taken in the third trimester of pregnancy. The receptors here all came from a female donor with multiple sclerosis, enrolled in a pregnancy study.

Concerning this clone: The junction does not match germline at one end; this may be a read error. The chain uses TRBV28 and TRBJ2-7, with 8 bases matching TRBD1. CDR1 and CDR2 (germline): MDHEN, SYDVKM. CDR3 length: 11 residues. The CDR3 sequence is CASKQGQGFNF. The DNA of the CDR3 is TGTGCCAGCAAACAAGGACAGGGTTTCAATTTC.

V is TRBV2 and J is TRBJ1-4, with a possible D match to TRBD1 (5 bases). CDR1 is SNHLY, CDR2 FYNNEI, per germline. CDR3 length: 13 amino acids. V was clipped by 8 bases and J by 8 bases, with 15 bases between them. CDR3 region: CASWAWGEEKLFF. DNA for the CDR3: TGTGCCAGCTGGGCCTGGGGGGAAGAAAAACTGTTTTTT.

By share of the sample, this clone is medium-sized. This chain connects TRBV7-9 to TRBJ1-1; D gene ambiguous. Trimming pared 0 bases from V and 0 bases from J, leaving 5 bases between. The CDR3 is made up of 14 amino acids. Germline CDR1 and CDR2: SEHNR and FQNEAQ (reference sequence). The CDR3: CASSLAQLNTEAFF. The DNA for the CDR3 is TGTGCCAGCAGCTTAGCCCAATTGAACACTGAAGCTTTCTTT.

The chain combines TRBV27 with TRBJ2-1; 7 bases are shared with TRBD2. V shed 4 bases, J shed 3 bases, and the junction held 9 bases outside the gene matches. Germline CDR1 MNHEY, CDR2 SMNVEV (reference sequence). The CDR3 has 16 residues. The CDR3 sequence is CASSSRLAPHYNEQFF. The CDR3, as DNA: TGTGCCAGCAGTTCAAGACTAGCTCCTCACTACAATGAGCAGTTCTTC.

This rearrangement joins TRBV21-1 to TRBJ2-5; no DNA check was done on the table's D call, TRBD2. TRBV21-1 is a pseudogene. The length of the CDR3 is 14 residues. CDR3 in amino acids: CASSDAAEQETQYF. The CDR3 region has the DNA TGTGCCAGCAGCGACGCAGCGGAACAAGAGACCCAGTACTTC.

The V call is TRBV2, the J call TRBJ1-4, with a weak D call TRBD1 (5 bases). The CDR3 totals 15 residues. V was cut by 8 bases and J by 3 bases, with 16 bases left in between. Germline V gene lookup returns CDR1 SNHLY and CDR2 FYNNEI. The CDR3 DNA is TGTGCCAGCCTTCTGGGCGGGGGTTCTAATGAAAAACTGTTTTTT. This translates into CASLLGGGSNEKLFF.

The chain recombines TRBV7-3 with TRBJ2-6; D is possibly TRBD1 (6 bases). Germline CDR1 SGHTA, CDR2 FQGTGA. V gave up 3 bases and J gave up 2 bases, with 11 bases separating them. The CDR3 runs to 16 residues. The DNA for the CDR3 is TGTGCCAGCAGCTTTCAGGGGTCCCCTGGGGCCAACGTCCTGACTTTC. Its translation: CASSFQGSPGANVLTF.

The J gene is TRBJ2-7, the V gene TRBV28; D gene unclear. CDR1 MDHEN and CDR2 SYDVKM come from the germline V gene. The CDR3 has 12 residues. With 3 bases removed from V and 3 bases from J, the gap between germline ends came to 6 bases. The chain's CDR3 is CASSLSFYEQYF. The CDR3 DNA is TGTGCCAGCAGTTTGTCCTTCTACGAGCAGTACTTC.